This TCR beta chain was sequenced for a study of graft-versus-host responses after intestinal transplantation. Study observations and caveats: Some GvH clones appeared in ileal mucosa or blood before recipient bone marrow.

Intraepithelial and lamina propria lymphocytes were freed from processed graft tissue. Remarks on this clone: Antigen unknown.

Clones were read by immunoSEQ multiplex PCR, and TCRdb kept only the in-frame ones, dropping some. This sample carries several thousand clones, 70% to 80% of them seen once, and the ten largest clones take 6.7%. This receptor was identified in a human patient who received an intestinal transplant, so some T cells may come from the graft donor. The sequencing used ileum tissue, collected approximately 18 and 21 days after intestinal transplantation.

The CDR3 loop reads CASTQRGGSETQYF. The CDR3 DNA reads TGTGCCAGCACCCAGCGGGGGGGCTCAGAGACCCAGTACTTC. The V and J genes are TRBV6-5 and TRBJ2-5, with TRBD2 matching over 10 bases. Trimming took 7 bases from V and 4 from J; bases not matched to a gene: 6. The CDR3 consists of 14 residues. Germline loops: CDR1 MNHEY, CDR2 SVGAGI.